These 3 T cell receptor beta chains came from one sample sequenced in a study of blood T cells in healthy people across ages. PCR was performed a second time for roughly 7 to 12 cycles using a sample-barcoded 5' primer and a J-beta primer mix. TCRdb analysed the 5' RACE reads with MiXCR anew, one entry per CDR3 protein. The sample includes more than 900,000 distinct CDR3 sequences, almost 25% of them seen just once. A further study also used this sample, focusing on T cells of mothers and their children.

The sequenced material came from blood. The receptors come from a girl aged 2 to 9 in good health.

J is TRBJ2-2 and V is TRBV6-2 or TRBV6-3; possible D gene TRBD1, 5 bases. The CDR3 extends over 16 amino acids. Looked up from germline, CDR1 is MNHEY and CDR2 is SVGEGT. V shed 7 bases and J shed 0 bases, with 15 bases lying between them. The CDR3 bases are TGTGCCAGCACTACAGGTCGACACGCGAACACCGGGGAGCTGTTTTTT. Its protein product is CASTTGRHANTGELFF.

The chain uses TRBV29-1 and TRBJ2-7; D assignment may be TRBD1 or TRBD2 (5 bases each). V lost 4 bases and J lost 3, with 7 bases in between. This CDR3 comprises 11 residues. Germline CDR1 reads SQVTM; CDR2 reads ANQGSEA. The CDR3, as DNA: TGCAGCGTTGGGGGGAACTACGAGCAGTACTTC. Translating it yields CSVGGNYEQYF.

This clonotype was counted between two and nine times. CDR3 nucleotides: TGTGCCAGCAGTGAGGGGGGTGCGGGAGGGTGGCATGAGCAGTTCTTC. It specifies CASSEGGAGGWHEQFF. The chain has TRBV2 and TRBJ2-1; 9 positions agree with TRBD2. The CDR3 spans 16 residues. CDR1 and CDR2 from the germline V gene are SNHLY and FYNNEI. Trimming at V came to 3 bases and at J to 8 bases, leaving 11 bases not matched to a gene. Using reference TRBV2 and TRBJ2-1 for the parts outside the CDR3, the full variable domain is EPEVTQTPSHQVTQMGQEVILRCVPISNHLYFYWYRQILGQKVEFLVSFYNNEISEKSEIFDDQFSVERPDGSNFTLKIRSTKLEDSAMYFCASSEGGAGGWHEQFFGPGTRLTVL.